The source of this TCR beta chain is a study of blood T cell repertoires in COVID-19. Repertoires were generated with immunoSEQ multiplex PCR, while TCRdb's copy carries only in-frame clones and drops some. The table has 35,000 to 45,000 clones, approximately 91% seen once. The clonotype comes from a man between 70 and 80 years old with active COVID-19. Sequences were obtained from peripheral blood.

This chain's CDR3 is CASSSASNRGREQFF. Here the CDR3 DNA reads TGTGCCAGCAGTTCCGCGTCCAACAGGGGTCGGGAGCAGTTCTTC. The chain has TRBV28 and TRBJ2-1, with 7 bases identical to TRBD1. With V trimmed by 4 bases and J by 10 bases, 13 bases remained unmatched. The CDR3 spans 15 residues. CDR1 and CDR2 (germline): MDHEN, SYDVKM.